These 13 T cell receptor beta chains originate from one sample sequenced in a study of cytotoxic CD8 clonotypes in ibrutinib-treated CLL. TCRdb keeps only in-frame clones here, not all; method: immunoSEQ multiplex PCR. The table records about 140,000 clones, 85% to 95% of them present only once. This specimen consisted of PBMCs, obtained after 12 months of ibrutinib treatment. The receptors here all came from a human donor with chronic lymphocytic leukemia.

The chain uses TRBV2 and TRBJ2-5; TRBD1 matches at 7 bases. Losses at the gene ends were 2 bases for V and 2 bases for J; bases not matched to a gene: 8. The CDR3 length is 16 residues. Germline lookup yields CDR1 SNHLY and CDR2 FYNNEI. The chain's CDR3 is CASSETPVTGQETQYF. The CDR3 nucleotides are TGTGCCAGCAGTGAAACCCCTGTGACAGGGCAAGAGACCCAGTACTTC.

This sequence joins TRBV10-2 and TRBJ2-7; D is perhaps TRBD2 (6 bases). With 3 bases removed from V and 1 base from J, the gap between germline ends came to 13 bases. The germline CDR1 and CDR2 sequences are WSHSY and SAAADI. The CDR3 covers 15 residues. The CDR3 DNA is TGCGCCAGCAGTGAAAATGGGGGGATATCCTACGAGCAGTACTTC. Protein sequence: CASSENGGISYEQYF.

The chain's CDR3 is CASSALPDSYNEQFF. In DNA, the CDR3 is TGTGCCAGCAGCGCCTTGCCAGACAGCTACAATGAGCAGTTCTTC. The rearrangement joins TRBV7-2 to TRBJ2-1, with D possibly TRBD1 on 5 matching bases. Trimming removed 5 bases from V and 3 bases from J, with 14 bases in between. The CDR3 has 15 residues. Germline V lookup: CDR1 SGHTA, CDR2 FQGNSA.

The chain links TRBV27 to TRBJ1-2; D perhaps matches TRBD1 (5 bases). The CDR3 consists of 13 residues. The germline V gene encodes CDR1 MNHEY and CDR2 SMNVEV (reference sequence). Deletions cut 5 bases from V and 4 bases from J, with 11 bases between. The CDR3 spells CASSAGRSYGYTF. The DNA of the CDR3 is TGTGCCAGCAGTGCGGGACGCAGCTATGGCTACACCTTC.

The CDR3 reads CASSISLHNEQFF. In DNA, the CDR3 is TGTGCCAGTAGTATAAGCCTTCACAATGAGCAGTTCTTC. The chain combines TRBV19 with TRBJ2-1, with D hard to call. There are 13 residues in the CDR3. Trimming pared 2 bases from V and 5 bases from J, leaving 7 bases between. Germline CDR1 LNHDA, CDR2 SQIVND (reference sequence). Full variable domain (outside the CDR3, taken from reference TRBV19 and TRBJ2-1): DGGITQSPKYLFRKEGQNVTLSCEQNLNHDAMYWYRQDPGQGLRLIYYSQIVNDFQKGDIAEGYSVSREKKESFPLTVTSAQKNPTAFYLCASSISLHNEQFFGPGTRLTVL.

CDR3 DNA: TGTGCCAGCAGCTTGGGATTTCTGGGGGGCACCGGAAACACCATATATTTT. Translation gives CASSLGFLGGTGNTIYF. V usage is TRBV5-4 and J usage is TRBJ1-3; D is possibly TRBD1 (6 bases). V was trimmed by 0 bases and J by 4 bases, leaving 17 bases between them. Germline V gives CDR1 SGHNT, CDR2 YYREEE (reference sequence). The CDR3 extends over 17 amino acids.

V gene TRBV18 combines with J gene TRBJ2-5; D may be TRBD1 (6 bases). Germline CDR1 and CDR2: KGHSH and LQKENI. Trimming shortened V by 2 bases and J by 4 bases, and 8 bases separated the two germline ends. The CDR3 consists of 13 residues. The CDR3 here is CASSPVRGETQYF. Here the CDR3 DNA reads TGTGCCAGCTCACCAGTCAGGGGAGAGACCCAGTACTTC.

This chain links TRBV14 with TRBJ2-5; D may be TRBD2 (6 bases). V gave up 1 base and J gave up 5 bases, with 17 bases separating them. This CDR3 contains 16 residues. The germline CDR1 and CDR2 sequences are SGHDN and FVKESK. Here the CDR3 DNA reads TGTGCCAGCAGCCAAGGATACGGGAGCATTCAGGAGACCCAGTACTTC. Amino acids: CASSQGYGSIQETQYF.

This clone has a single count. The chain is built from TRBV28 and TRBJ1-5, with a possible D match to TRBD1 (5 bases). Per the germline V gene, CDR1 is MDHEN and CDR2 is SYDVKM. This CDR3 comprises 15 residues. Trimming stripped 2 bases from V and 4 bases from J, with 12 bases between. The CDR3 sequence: CASSLGWTPNQPQHF. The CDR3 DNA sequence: TGTGCCAGCAGTTTAGGGTGGACACCTAATCAGCCCCAGCATTTT. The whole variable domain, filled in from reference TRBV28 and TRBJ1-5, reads DVKVTQSSRYLVKRTGEKVFLECVQDMDHENMFWYRQDPGLGLRLIYFSYDVKMKEKGDIPEGYSVSREKKERFSLILESASTNQTSMYLCASSLGWTPNQPQHFGDGTRLSIL.

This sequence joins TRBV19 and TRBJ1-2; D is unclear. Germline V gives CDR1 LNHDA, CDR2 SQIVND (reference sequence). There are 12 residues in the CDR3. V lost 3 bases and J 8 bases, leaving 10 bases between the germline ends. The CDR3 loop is CASSISTGGYTF. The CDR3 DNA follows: TGTGCCAGTAGTATTAGCACCGGCGGCTACACCTTC. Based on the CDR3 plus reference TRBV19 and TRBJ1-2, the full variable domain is DGGITQSPKYLFRKEGQNVTLSCEQNLNHDAMYWYRQDPGQGLRLIYYSQIVNDFQKGDIAEGYSVSREKKESFPLTVTSAQKNPTAFYLCASSISTGGYTFGSGTRLTVV.

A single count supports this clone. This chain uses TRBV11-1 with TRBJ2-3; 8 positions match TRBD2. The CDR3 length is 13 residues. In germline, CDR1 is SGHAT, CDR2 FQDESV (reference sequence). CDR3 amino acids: CAIRLANTDTQYF. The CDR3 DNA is TGTGCGATAAGACTAGCGAACACAGATACGCAGTATTTT.

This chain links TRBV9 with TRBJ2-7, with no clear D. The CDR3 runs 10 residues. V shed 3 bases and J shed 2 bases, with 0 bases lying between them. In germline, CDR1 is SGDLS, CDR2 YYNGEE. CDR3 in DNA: TGTGCCAGCAGCGCCTACGAGCAGTACTTC. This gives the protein CASSAYEQYF.

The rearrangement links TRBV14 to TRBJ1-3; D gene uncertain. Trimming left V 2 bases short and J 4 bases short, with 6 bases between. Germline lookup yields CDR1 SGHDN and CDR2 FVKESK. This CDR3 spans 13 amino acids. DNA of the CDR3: TGTGCCAGCAGCCAACCGCCCGGAAACACCATATATTTT. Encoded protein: CASSQPPGNTIYF. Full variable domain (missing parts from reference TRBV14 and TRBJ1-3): EAGVTQFPSHSVIEKGQTVTLRCDPISGHDNLYWYRRVMGKEIKFLLHFVKESKQDESGMPNNRFLAERTGGTYSTLKVQPAELEDSGVYFCASSQPPGNTIYFGEGSWLTVV.